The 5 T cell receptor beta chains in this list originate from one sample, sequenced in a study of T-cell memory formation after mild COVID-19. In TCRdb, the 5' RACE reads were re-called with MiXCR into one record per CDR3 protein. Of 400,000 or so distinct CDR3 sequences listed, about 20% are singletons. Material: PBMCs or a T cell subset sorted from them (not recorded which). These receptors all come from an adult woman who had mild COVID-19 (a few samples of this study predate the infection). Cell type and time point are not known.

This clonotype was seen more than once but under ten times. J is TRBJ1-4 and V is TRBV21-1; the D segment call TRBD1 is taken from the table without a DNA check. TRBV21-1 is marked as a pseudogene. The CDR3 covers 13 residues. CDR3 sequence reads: CASTPAPGKKLFF. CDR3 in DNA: TGTGCCAGCACCCCGGCCCCGGGGAAAAAACTGTTTTTT.

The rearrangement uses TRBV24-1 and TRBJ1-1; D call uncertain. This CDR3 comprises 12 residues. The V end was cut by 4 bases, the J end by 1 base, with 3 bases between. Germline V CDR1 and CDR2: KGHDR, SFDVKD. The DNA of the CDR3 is TGTGCCACCAGTGACTCGAACACTGAAGCTTTCTTT. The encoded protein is CATSDSNTEAFF.

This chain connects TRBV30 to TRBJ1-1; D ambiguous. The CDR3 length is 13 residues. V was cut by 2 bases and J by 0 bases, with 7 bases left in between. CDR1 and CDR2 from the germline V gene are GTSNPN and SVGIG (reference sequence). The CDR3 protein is CAWSPNMNTEAFF. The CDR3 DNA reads TGTGCCTGGAGTCCCAACATGAACACTGAAGCTTTCTTT.

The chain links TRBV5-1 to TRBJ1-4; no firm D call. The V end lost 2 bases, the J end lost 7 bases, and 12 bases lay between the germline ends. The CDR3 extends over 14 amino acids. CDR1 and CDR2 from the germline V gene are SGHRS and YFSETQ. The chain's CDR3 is CASSLTPSGEKLFF. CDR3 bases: TGCGCCAGCAGCTTAACCCCGTCGGGTGAAAAACTGTTTTTT.

The CDR3 sequence: CATSRDRASINEQFF. For the CDR3, the DNA is TGTGCCACCAGCAGAGATCGGGCTAGCATCAATGAGCAGTTCTTC. The gene calls are TRBV15 and TRBJ2-1, with D possibly TRBD2 on 5 matching bases. This CDR3 spans 15 amino acids. V was pared by 0 bases and J by 6 bases, with 12 bases between. Germline values: CDR1 LNHNV, CDR2 YYDKDF (reference sequence).